This TCR beta chain is from a study of cytomegalovirus exposure and HLA in healthy donors. Overall study: Early released data had about 80 million unique TCRs, all coming from HLA-typed donors. Study observations and caveats: HLA restriction was apparent for most CMV-associated TCR beta chains in a later analysis. Rare TCR sequences predominated, though certain public TCRs were found in many donors. Among TCR beta chains, those listed as cytomegalovirus-associated numbered about 150.

Concerning this clone: Its antigen is not identified.

Looked up from germline, CDR1 is ENHRY and CDR2 is SYGVKD. V lost 2 bases to trimming and J lost 6 bases, with 13 bases between them. CDR3 length: 15 residues. The PCR ran on 60 Vbeta and 13 Jbeta primers. This table comes from immunoSEQ multiplex PCR, and its TCRdb copy is limited to in-frame clones, with some not included. The table has approximately 100,000 clones, around 82% seen once. The clonotype comes from a woman aged 50 to 65 in good health and CMV-seropositive. The sequenced sample was PBMCs. J is TRBJ2-2 and V is TRBV10-3, with D uncertain. In DNA form, the CDR3 reads TGTGCCATCAGTGAGGAGCAACCCTTATCCGGGGAGCTGTTTTTT. Translation gives CAISEEQPLSGELFF.